This T cell receptor beta chain was captured in a study of blood T cell repertoires in COVID-19. Overall study: PBMCs, B-cell-depleted T cells, or T cells provided the cDNA or gDNA that made up the material.

The V gene's germline CDR1 is SQVTM and CDR2 ANQGSEA. This CDR3 has 12 amino acids. V gave up 4 bases and J gave up 0 bases, with 6 bases separating them. Those enrolled in Seattle joined during active infection and were followed longitudinally afterward. TCRdb's table, derived via immunoSEQ multiplex PCR, lists solely in-frame clones and lacks some. The sample includes approximately 390,000 clones, more than 75% seen only once; the top ten take 2.3%. This sequence was found in an older woman with COVID-19, enrolled during active disease. J is TRBJ2-5 and V is TRBV29-1, with D possibly matching TRBD2 (6 bases). The sequenced material came from peripheral blood. The CDR3, as DNA: TGCAGCGTTGGGGACTACCAAGAGACCCAGTACTTC. It specifies CSVGDYQETQYF.